This section outlines one T cell receptor beta chain sequence together with its context. This specimen comes from a study of CD8 T cells in Susac syndrome. RNA totalling roughly 0.45 to 1 ug underwent reverse transcription with random hexamers. Via MiXCR, TCRdb re-called the immunoSEQ multiplex PCR reads, giving one row per CDR3 protein. The table lists 70,000 to 85,000 distinct CDR3 sequences, around 96% of them singletons. Recently defined diagnostic criteria classed the Susac syndrome patients as definite or probable. V gave up 1 base and J gave up 0 bases, with 25 bases separating them. The CDR3 has 19 amino acids. CDR1 DFQATT and CDR2 SNEGSKA come from the germline V gene (reference sequence).

This receptor was identified in a human donor with Susac syndrome. The specimen was CD8+ T cells from PBMCs. The rearrangement joins TRBV20-1 to TRBJ2-7; D perhaps matches TRBD2 (6 bases). The CDR3 sequence is CSARVVFPLYGRPSYEQYF. The CDR3 region has the DNA TGCAGTGCTAGAGTTGTGTTTCCCCTATACGGGAGACCCTCCTACGAGCAGTACTTC.